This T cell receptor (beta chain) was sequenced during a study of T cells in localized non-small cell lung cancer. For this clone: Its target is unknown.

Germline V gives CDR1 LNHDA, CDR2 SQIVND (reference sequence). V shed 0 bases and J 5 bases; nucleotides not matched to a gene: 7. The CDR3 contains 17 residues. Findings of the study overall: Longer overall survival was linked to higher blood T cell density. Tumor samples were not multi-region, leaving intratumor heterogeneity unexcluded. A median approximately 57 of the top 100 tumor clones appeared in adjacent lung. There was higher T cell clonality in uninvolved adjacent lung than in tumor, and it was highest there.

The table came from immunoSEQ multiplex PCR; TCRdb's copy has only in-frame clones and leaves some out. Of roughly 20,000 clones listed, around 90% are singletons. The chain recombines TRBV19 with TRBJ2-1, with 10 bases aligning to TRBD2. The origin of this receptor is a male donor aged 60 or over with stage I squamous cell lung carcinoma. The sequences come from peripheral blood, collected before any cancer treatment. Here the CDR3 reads CASSIDRLAGVHNEQFF. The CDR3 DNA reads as TGTGCCAGTAGTATAGATCGGCTAGCGGGGGTCCACAATGAGCAGTTCTTC.